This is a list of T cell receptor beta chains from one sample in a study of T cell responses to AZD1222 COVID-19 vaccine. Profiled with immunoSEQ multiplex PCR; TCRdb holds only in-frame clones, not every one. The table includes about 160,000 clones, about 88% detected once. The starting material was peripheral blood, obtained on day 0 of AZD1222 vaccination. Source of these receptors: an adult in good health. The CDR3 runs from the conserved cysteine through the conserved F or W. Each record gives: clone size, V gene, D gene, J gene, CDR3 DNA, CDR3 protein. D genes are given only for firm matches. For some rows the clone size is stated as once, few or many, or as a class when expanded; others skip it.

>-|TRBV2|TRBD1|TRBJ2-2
TGTGCCAGTTGGACAGGCGACCTCACCGGGGAGCTGTTTTTT
CASWTGDLTGELFF
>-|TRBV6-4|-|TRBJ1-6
TGTGCCAGCAGTGTTAACTACTTTAATTCACCCCTCCACTTT
CASSVNYFNSPLHF
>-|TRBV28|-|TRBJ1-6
TGTGCCAGCAGTTTGGTGGGGGCGTCCCTCCACTTT
CASSLVGASLHF
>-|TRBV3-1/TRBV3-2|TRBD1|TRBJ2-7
TGTGCCAGCAGCCGCGACAGGGAGCCCTACGAGCAGTACTTC
CASSRDREPYEQYF
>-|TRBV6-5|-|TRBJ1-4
TGTGCCAGCAGTAAGGGTGAACGAAATGAAAAACTGTTTTTT
CASSKGERNEKLFF
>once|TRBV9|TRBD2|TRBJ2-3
TGTGCCAGCAGCCCTGTCTCGGGGGGGGGCACAGATACGCAGTATTTT
CASSPVSGGGTDTQYF
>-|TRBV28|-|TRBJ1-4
TGTGCCAGCAGTTTCGGAGGATCTAATGAAAAACTGTTTTTT
CASSFGGSNEKLFF
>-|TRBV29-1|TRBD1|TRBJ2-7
TGCAGCGTCCTTGACAGGGACTACGAGCAGTACTTC
CSVLDRDYEQYF
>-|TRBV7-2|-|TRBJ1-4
TGTGCCAGCAGCTTAGAAGGACAACTTAATGAAAAACTGTTTTTT
CASSLEGQLNEKLFF
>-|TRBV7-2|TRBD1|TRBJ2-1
TGTGCCAGCAGCCCCCCCCCGGACAGGGGGGAGCAGTTCTTC
CASSPPPDRGEQFF
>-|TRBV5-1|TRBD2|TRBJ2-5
TGCGCCAGCAGCTTGGGACTGACTAGCGGGGGTTCCTTGCAAGAGACCCAGTACTTC
CASSLGLTSGGSLQETQYF
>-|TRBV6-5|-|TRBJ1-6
TGTGCCAGCGGCCTCTCCTATAATTCACCCCTCCACTTT
CASGLSYNSPLHF
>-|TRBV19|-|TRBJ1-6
TGTGCCACCCAACCACGGGACTATAATTCACCCCTCCACTTT
CATQPRDYNSPLHF
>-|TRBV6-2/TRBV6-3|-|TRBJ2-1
TGTGCCAGCAGTTACCCTTATGTGAATGAGCAGTTCTTC
CASSYPYVNEQFF
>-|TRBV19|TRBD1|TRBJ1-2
TGTGCCAGTAGTATTGAAAAGGACAGGGGGCTACGTAACTATGGCTACACCTTC
CASSIEKDRGLRNYGYTF
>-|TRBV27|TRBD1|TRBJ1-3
TGTGCCAGCAGTCCCCGGGAGGGGGCCTTTAACACCATATATTTT
CASSPREGAFNTIYF
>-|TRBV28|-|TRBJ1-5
TGTGCCAGCAGTTTCGCAGGTGATAGCAATCAGCCCCAGCATTTT
CASSFAGDSNQPQHF
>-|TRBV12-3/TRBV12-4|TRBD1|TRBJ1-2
TGTGCCAGCACCCCAGGGACAGGGGTCGGCTACACCTTC
CASTPGTGVGYTF
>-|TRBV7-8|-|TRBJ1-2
TGTGCCAGCAGCTTAAGCGCGGTAGGCTATGGCTACACCTTC
CASSLSAVGYGYTF
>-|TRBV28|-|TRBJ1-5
TGTGCCAGCAGTCCCCTGCGACAGGCAGGCAATCAGCCCCAGCATTTT
CASSPLRQAGNQPQHF
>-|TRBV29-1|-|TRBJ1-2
TGCAGCGTTCCTAAAGGAGGGGTCGGCTACACCTTC
CSVPKGGVGYTF
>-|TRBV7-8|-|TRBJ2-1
TGTGCCAGCAGCCCCCAATCCGCCGGGCCGTACAATGAGCAGTTCTTC
CASSPQSAGPYNEQFF
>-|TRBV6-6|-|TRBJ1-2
TGTGCCAGCAGGCGACAGGAAAACTATGGCTACACCTTC
CASRRQENYGYTF
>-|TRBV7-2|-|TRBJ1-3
TGTGCCAGCAGCCCAGGAAATACTGGAAACACCATATATTTT
CASSPGNTGNTIYF
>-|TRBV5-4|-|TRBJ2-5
TGTGCCAGCAGCCCGAGGGGGGGTGGAGAGACCCAGTACTTC
CASSPRGGGETQYF
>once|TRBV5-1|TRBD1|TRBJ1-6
TGCGCCAGCAGCTTGACCACCGGGACAGGGGGTCGCAGTAATTCACCCCTCCACTTT
CASSLTTGTGGRSNSPLHF
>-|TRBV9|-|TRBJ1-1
TGTGCCAGCAGCGCAGAGGAAGCTGAAGCTTTCTTT
CASSAEEAEAFF
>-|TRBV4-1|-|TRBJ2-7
TGCGCCAGCAGCCCCGATTCGGACCTAAGATACTTC
CASSPDSDLRYF
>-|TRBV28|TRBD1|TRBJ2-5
TGTGCCAGCAGTTTACAGGGGGCGGGAGAGACCCAGTACTTC
CASSLQGAGETQYF
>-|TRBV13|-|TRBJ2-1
TGTGCCAGCAGCTTAGACCAGGGCTCCTACAATGAGCAGTTCTTC
CASSLDQGSYNEQFF
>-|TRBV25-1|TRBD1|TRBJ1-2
TGTGCCAGCAGAAAACCGGGACAGGGGGCGCCTGGCTATGGCTACACCTTC
CASRKPGQGAPGYGYTF
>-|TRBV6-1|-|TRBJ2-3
TGTGCCAGCAGTGAAAGGCAGGCGGGATCAACCTCAGATACGCAGTATTTT
CASSERQAGSTSDTQYF
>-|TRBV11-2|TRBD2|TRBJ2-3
TGTGCCAGCAGCTTAGACGGGACTAGTATGAATACGCAGTATTTT
CASSLDGTSMNTQYF
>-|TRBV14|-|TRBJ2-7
TGTGCCAGCAGCCAAGAACTCGCGAGGGTCGGCGAGCAGTACTTC
CASSQELARVGEQYF
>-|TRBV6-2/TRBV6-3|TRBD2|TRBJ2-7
TGTGCCAGCAGTTATGGCCTAGCGGGCTACGAGCAGTACTTC
CASSYGLAGYEQYF
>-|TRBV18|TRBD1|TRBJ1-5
TGTGCCAGCTCACCACCTGGACAGGGGACTCAGCCCCAGCATTTT
CASSPPGQGTQPQHF
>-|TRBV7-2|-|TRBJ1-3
TGTGCCAGCAGCCCAGGGTACAGCGTAGATTTT
CASSPGYSVDF
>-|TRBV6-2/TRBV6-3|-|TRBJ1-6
TGTGCCAGCAGTTACGCCCCGGGACGGCTGGTCTATAATTCACCCCTCCACTTT
CASSYAPGRLVYNSPLHF
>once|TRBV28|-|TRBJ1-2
TGTGCCAGCAGTTTACGCGGGCATCACTATGGCTACACCTTC
CASSLRGHHYGYTF
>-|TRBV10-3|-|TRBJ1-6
TGTGCCATCAGTGAACAGGAAACAAATTCACCCCTCCACTTT
CAISEQETNSPLHF
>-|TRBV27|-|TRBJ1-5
TGTGCCAGCAGTTTATCTTCCCTGGATCAGCCCCAGCATTTT
CASSLSSLDQPQHF
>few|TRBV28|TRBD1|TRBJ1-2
TGTGCCAGCAGTCCCATTTTACTACAGGGGATAGTGGATAACTATGGCTACACCTTC
CASSPILLQGIVDNYGYTF
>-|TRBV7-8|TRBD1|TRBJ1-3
TGTGCCAGCAGCCACCGGGACAGGGGAAACACCATATATTTT
CASSHRDRGNTIYF
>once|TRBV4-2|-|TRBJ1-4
TGTGCCAGCAGCCAAGACAGGCGTAAGAATAATGAAAAACTGTTTTTT
CASSQDRRKNNEKLFF
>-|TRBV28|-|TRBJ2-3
TGTGCCAGCAGTTTCAAGGGGGGGCCAAGAGATACGCAGTATTTT
CASSFKGGPRDTQYF
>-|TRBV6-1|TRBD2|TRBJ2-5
TGTGCCAGCAGTGAGGCCGCTGGCGGGGGACGAGAGACCCAGTACTTC
CASSEAAGGGRETQYF